This TCR beta chain stems from a study of cytomegalovirus exposure and HLA in healthy donors. Study-wide findings and caveats: V- and J-gene trimming of TCR beta was linked (in a later analysis) to a missense DCLRE1C variant. Most TCR sequences were seen very rarely across donors, but some public TCRs occurred in many.

A remark on this clone: Its antigen is still unknown.

V lost 4 bases to trimming and J lost 6 bases, with 13 bases between them. The CDR3 is 14 residues long. Germline CDR1 and CDR2: MNHNY and SVGAGI (reference sequence). Amplification used 60 Vbeta primers and 13 Jbeta primers. TCRdb's table, derived via immunoSEQ multiplex PCR, lists solely in-frame clones and lacks some. The sample spans about 54,000 clones; the ten largest clones claim around 6.5%. The source material was PBMCs. The genes are TRBV6-6 and TRBJ1-5; TRBD1 might be the D (6 bases). This TCR was sampled from a woman aged 40-49 years in good health and CMV-seronegative. The CDR3 DNA reads as TGTGCCAGCAGTTTAGGACAGAACGGTCAGCCCCAGCATTTT. This sequence encodes CASSLGQNGQPQHF.